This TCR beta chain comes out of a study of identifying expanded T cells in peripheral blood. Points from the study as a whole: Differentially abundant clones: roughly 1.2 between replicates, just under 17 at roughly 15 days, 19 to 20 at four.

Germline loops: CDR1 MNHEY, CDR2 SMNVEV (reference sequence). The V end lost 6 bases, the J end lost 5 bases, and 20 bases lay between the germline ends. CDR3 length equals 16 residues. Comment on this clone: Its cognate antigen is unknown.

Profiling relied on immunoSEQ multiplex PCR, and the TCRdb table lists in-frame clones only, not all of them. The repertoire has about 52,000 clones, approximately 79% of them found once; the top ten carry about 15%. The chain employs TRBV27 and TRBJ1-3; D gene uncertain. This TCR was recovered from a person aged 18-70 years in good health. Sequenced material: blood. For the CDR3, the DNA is TGTGCCAGCAGCCTCACGGGTGTGGGGTTGAGAAACACCATATATTTT. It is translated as CASSLTGVGLRNTIYF.